Below, 14 T cell receptor beta chains from the same sample are listed, as sequenced in a study of shared clonotypes between healthy human individuals. Sequencing used immunoSEQ multiplex PCR; TCRdb keeps in-frame clones, though not all of them. The sample has fewer than 500,000 clones, 60% to 80% seen once; the top ten hold approximately 13%. Input material: PBMCs. These receptor sequences come from a woman aged 40 to 55 in good health. Some clones in this sample may be carry-over from other donors' samples.

This clone was detected only a few times. This CDR3 is CASSPGTSGQLDRYF. The DNA of the CDR3 is TGCGCCAGCAGCCCCGGGACTAGCGGGCAGTTAGACCGGTACTTC. The gene calls are TRBV5-1 and TRBJ2-5; 12 bases are shared with TRBD2. Germline V gene sequence: CDR1 SGHRS, CDR2 YFSETQ. V lost 4 bases to trimming and J lost 13 bases; unmatched junction nucleotides: 14. The CDR3 is made up of 15 amino acids.

The V and J genes are TRBV19 and TRBJ1-1; TRBD1 might be the D (5 bases). Between the trimmed V and J ends, which lost 4 bases and 4 bases, there was a span of 10 bases. Per the germline V gene, CDR1 is LNHDA and CDR2 is SQIVND (reference sequence). The CDR3 is made up of 13 amino acids. The CDR3 bases are TGTGCCAGTAGTAGTGCGAGGGGCACTGAAGCTTTCTTT. As protein: CASSSARGTEAFF. The full variable domain, completed using reference TRBV19 and TRBJ1-1, is DGGITQSPKYLFRKEGQNVTLSCEQNLNHDAMYWYRQDPGQGLRLIYYSQIVNDFQKGDIAEGYSVSREKKESFPLTVTSAQKNPTAFYLCASSSARGTEAFFGQGTRLTVV.

Worth noting for this clone: This likely traces to a read error, being one base from a far larger clone. V is TRBV5-4 and J is TRBJ2-2; no definite D call. CDR3 size: 16 residues. Trimming took 4 bases from V and 5 from J, leaving 18 bases between them. Looked up from germline, CDR1 is SGHNT and CDR2 is YYREEE (reference sequence). Here the CDR3 reads CASSQDVGGETGELFF. In DNA, the CDR3 is TGTGCCAGCAGCCAAGATGTTGGTGGAGAGACCGGGGAGCTGTTTTTT.

This chain uses TRBV7-8 with TRBJ2-1; 13 nucleotides align to TRBD2. CDR1 SGHVS and CDR2 FQNEAQ come from the germline V gene. This CDR3 spans 16 amino acids. V shed 2 bases and J 10 bases; nucleotides not matched to a gene: 8. CDR3 residues: CASSLFLGLAGDEQFF. In DNA form, the CDR3 reads TGTGCCAGCAGCTTATTTCTTGGACTAGCGGGAGACGAGCAGTTCTTC.

The chain carries TRBV6-6 and TRBJ1-5; 7 bases agree with TRBD1. Germline assignment: CDR1 MNHNY and CDR2 SVGAGI (reference sequence). CDR3 length: 16 residues. The V and J ends lost 6 bases and 4 bases, in that order; junction bases with no gene match: 12. Here the CDR3 DNA reads TGTGCCAGCAGCTATCAATCCGGGACAGATAATCAGCCCCAGCATTTT. It encodes CASSYQSGTDNQPQHF.

The chain combines TRBV28 with TRBJ1-2; D is unclear. Per the germline V gene, CDR1 is MDHEN and CDR2 is SYDVKM. The CDR3 sequence is 14 residues long. Deletions cut 2 bases from V and 4 bases from J, with 11 bases between. DNA of the CDR3: TGTGCCAGCAGTTTAGGTCCCGTCAGCTATGGCTACACCTTC. This encodes CASSLGPVSYGYTF.

The chain uses TRBV18 and TRBJ1-1, with no clear D. V lost 2 bases and J 1 base, leaving 14 bases between the germline ends. Germline assignment: CDR1 KGHSH and CDR2 LQKENI. The length of the CDR3 is 16 residues. This CDR3 is CASSPVLRERNTEAFF. CDR3 coding DNA: TGTGCCAGCTCACCAGTGTTAAGGGAGAGGAACACTGAAGCTTTCTTT. Together with reference TRBV18 and TRBJ1-1, the CDR3 gives the full variable domain: NAGVMQNPRHLVRRRGQEARLRCSPMKGHSHVYWYRQLPEEGLKFMVYLQKENIIDESGMPKERFSAEFPKEGPSILRIQQVVRGDSAAYFCASSPVLRERNTEAFFGQGTRLTVV.

The V call is TRBV7-2, the J call TRBJ1-2; D remains unclear. Germline CDR1 and CDR2: SGHTA and FQGNSA. V gave up 0 bases and J gave up 8 bases, with 13 bases separating them. This CDR3 is built from 14 residues. The CDR3 nucleotides are TGTGCCAGCAGCTTAGCGACCCAATCTATGGGCTACACCTTC. Residues: CASSLATQSMGYTF. Together with reference TRBV7-2 and TRBJ1-2, the CDR3 gives the full variable domain: GAGVSQSPSNKVTEKGKDVELRCDPISGHTALYWYRQSLGQGLEFLIYFQGNSAPDKSGLPSDRFSAERTGGSVSTLTIQRTQQEDSAVYLCASSLATQSMGYTFGSGTRLTVV.

The genes are TRBV18 and TRBJ2-3, with D possibly being TRBD2 (6 bases). V dropped 6 bases and J dropped 2 bases, with 15 bases sitting between them. The CDR3 runs 15 residues. Germline V lookup: CDR1 KGHSH, CDR2 LQKENI. CDR3 loop: CASSSETRNTDTQYF. In DNA, the CDR3 is TGTGCCAGCTCCAGTGAGACTAGAAACACAGATACGCAGTATTTT.

The gene calls are TRBV25-1 and TRBJ2-7; D may be TRBD2 (6 bases). This CDR3 comprises 13 residues. V lost 7 bases and J 1 base, leaving 11 bases between the germline ends. Germline V gene lookup returns CDR1 MGHDK and CDR2 SYGVNS. For the CDR3, the DNA is TGTGCCAGCACGGGGACTGGGTCCTACGAGCAGTACTTC. Encoded protein: CASTGTGSYEQYF.

V gene TRBV4-2 combines with J gene TRBJ2-3; possible D gene TRBD2, 5 bases. Germline V gives CDR1 LGHNA, CDR2 YNFKEQ. V lost 3 bases, J lost 5 bases, and 12 bases lay in between. The CDR3 loop spans 14 amino acids. In nucleotides, the CDR3 is TGTGCCAGCAGCCAGCAAGAACGGGGAGATACGCAGTATTTT. Amino acid sequence: CASSQQERGDTQYF.

This chain uses TRBV27 with TRBJ2-1; TRBD2 might be the D (6 bases). The CDR3 contains 13 residues. Germline CDR1 is MNHEY and CDR2 is SMNVEV (reference sequence). Trimming pared 8 bases from V and 7 bases from J, leaving 15 bases between. The CDR3 DNA sequence: TGTGCCAGCGGGGTCAGCGGGTTAAATGAGCAGTTCTTC. This gives the protein CASGVSGLNEQFF.

The chain combines TRBV18 with TRBJ2-7; tentative D call: TRBD1 (5 bases). Germline lookup yields CDR1 KGHSH and CDR2 LQKENI. The germline V and J ends were trimmed by 3 bases and 5 bases, with 20 bases remaining between them. The CDR3 is made up of 16 amino acids. In nucleotides, the CDR3 is TGTGCCAGCTCACCGGCACAGGTTTTTGCCACCGACGAGCAGTACTTC. Amino acid sequence: CASSPAQVFATDEQYF.

This clone came up many times. The chain couples TRBV4-3 to TRBJ2-1, with D possibly called TRBD1 or TRBD2 (5 bases each). Trimming removed 5 bases at V and 6 bases at J, with 20 bases between. This CDR3 contains 16 residues. Germline loops: CDR1 LGHNA, CDR2 YSLEER. The CDR3 reads CASSWTGPQRGNEQFF. In DNA form, the CDR3 reads TGCGCCAGCAGCTGGACGGGACCCCAAAGGGGCAATGAGCAGTTCTTC.